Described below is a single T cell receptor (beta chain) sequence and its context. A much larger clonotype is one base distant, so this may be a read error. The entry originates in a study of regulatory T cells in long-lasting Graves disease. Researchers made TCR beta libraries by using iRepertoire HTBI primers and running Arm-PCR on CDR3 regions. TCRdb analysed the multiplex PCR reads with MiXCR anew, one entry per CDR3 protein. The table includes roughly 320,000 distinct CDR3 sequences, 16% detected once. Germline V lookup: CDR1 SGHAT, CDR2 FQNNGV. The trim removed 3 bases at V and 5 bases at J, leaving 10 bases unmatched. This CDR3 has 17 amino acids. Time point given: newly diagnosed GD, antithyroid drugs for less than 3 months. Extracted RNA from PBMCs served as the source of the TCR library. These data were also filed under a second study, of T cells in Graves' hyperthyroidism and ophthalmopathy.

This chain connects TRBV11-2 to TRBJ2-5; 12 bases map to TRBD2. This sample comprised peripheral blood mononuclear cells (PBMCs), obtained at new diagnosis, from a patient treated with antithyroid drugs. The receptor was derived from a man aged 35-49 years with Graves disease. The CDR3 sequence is CASSFSLAGGPRETQYF. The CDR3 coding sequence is TGTGCCAGCAGCTTCTCTCTAGCGGGGGGGCCTCGGGAGACCCAGTACTTC.